These 21 T cell receptor beta chains were sequenced from one sample in a study of T cells in Graves' hyperthyroidism and ophthalmopathy. The TCR beta CDR3 regions underwent amplification using RNA transcripts as the source. The HTBI primer set served for first-round RT-PCR of the TCR CDR3. MiXCR was run by TCRdb on the multiplex PCR reads, yielding one entry per CDR3 protein. The sample records more than 500,000 distinct CDR3 sequences, around 50% being singletons. Sequenced input: peripheral blood or thyroid tissue (not recorded which). These receptors originate from an adult woman with Graves' disease, either hyperthyroidism or ophthalmopathy (not recorded which).

A few counts support this clonotype. The chain joins TRBV5-4 to TRBJ1-6; perhaps TRBD1 as D (6 bases). CDR1 is SGHNT and CDR2 is YYREEE in the germline V gene (reference sequence). CDR3 length equals 12 residues. Between the trimmed V and J ends, which lost 4 bases and 11 bases, there was a span of 10 bases. The chain's CDR3 is CASSPGQPPLHF. Written as DNA, the CDR3 is TGTGCCAGCAGCCCGGGACAACCACCCCTCCACTTT. The complete variable domain, with remaining parts taken from reference TRBV5-4 and TRBJ1-6, reads ETGVTQSPTHLIKTRGQQVTLRCSSQSGHNTVSWYQQALGQGPQFIFQYYREEENGRGNFPPRFSGLQFPNYSSELNVNALELDDSALYLCASSPGQPPLHFGNGTRLTVT.

This clonotype has a handful of counts. CDR3 residues: CAISEGVAGISYEQYF. The CDR3 nucleotides read TGTGCCATCAGTGAGGGTGTAGCGGGGATCTCCTACGAGCAGTACTTC. The chain has TRBV10-3 and TRBJ2-7; TRBD2 matches 8 bases. CDR3 size: 16 residues. Germline V gene sequence: CDR1 ENHRY, CDR2 SYGVKD. V was clipped by 2 bases and J by 0 bases; unmatched bases: 6.

In its sample, this clonotype was seen many times. The gene calls are TRBV7-2 and TRBJ1-2, with D possibly matching TRBD1 (6 bases). This CDR3 has 17 amino acids. V was pared by 3 bases and J by 0 bases, with 17 bases between. Germline V gene lookup returns CDR1 SGHTA and CDR2 FQGNSA. CDR3 nucleotides: TGTGCCAGCAGCTTGGAGGGGGGTGAAGTAACTAACTATGGCTACACCTTC. This sequence encodes CASSLEGGEVTNYGYTF.

This clonotype has at least ten counts. V usage is TRBV6-5 and J usage is TRBJ2-7; D gene ambiguous. Per germline, CDR1 MNHEY and CDR2 SVGAGI. CDR3 length: 11 residues. V lost 2 bases and J 7 bases, leaving 6 bases between the germline ends. For the CDR3, the DNA is TGTGCCAGCAGTTACGGGTGGGAGCAGTACTTC. This codes for CASSYGWEQYF.

The chain has TRBV25-1 and TRBJ1-6; D is possibly TRBD1 (5 bases). CDR3 length equals 17 residues. V lost 4 bases and J 7 bases, leaving 20 bases between the germline ends. CDR1 is MGHDK and CDR2 is SYGVNS in the germline V gene. Here the CDR3 DNA reads TGTGCCAGCAGTGGGGACGGGGTTCTTACCCCAAATTCACCCCTCCACTTT. Protein product: CASSGDGVLTPNSPLHF.

This clonotype has at least ten counts. CDR3 sequence (DNA): TGTGCCAGCAGCTTAGGGGCCAGCTCACCCTATGGCTACACCTTC. Its translation is CASSLGASSPYGYTF. The rearrangement links TRBV7-2 to TRBJ1-2, with D uncertain. CDR3 length: 15 residues. V lost 1 base and J 4 bases, leaving 13 bases between the germline ends. The germline V gene has CDR1 SGHTA and CDR2 FQGNSA.

The genes are TRBV7-2 and TRBJ1-1; the D is unclear. Germline CDR1 is SGHTA and CDR2 is FQGNSA. Trimming took 1 base from V and 12 from J, leaving 6 bases between them. The CDR3 spans 10 residues. The CDR3 DNA is TGTGCCAGCAGCTTAGTTACAACTTTCTTT. As protein: CASSLVTTFF.

This chain joins TRBV19 and TRBJ1-2; TRBD1 matches 7 bases. Germline CDR1 reads LNHDA; CDR2 reads SQIVND (reference sequence). The CDR3 loop spans 13 amino acids. V lost 9 bases, J lost 5 bases, and 9 bases stayed unmatched. Here the CDR3 reads CASTRQGLYGYTF. In nucleotides, the CDR3 is TGTGCCAGCACAAGACAGGGCTTGTATGGCTACACCTTC.

The V and J genes are TRBV5-1 and TRBJ2-5; 8 bases are shared with TRBD1. This CDR3 is 14 amino acids long. Germline V gene sequence: CDR1 SGHRS, CDR2 YFSETQ. V trimming: 5 bases; J trimming: 1 base; junction bases outside the gene matches: 4. Here the CDR3 DNA reads TGCGCCAGCAGAACCGGGACAGGCCAAGAGACCCAGTACTTC. Amino acid sequence: CASRTGTGQETQYF.

The J gene is TRBJ1-6, the V gene TRBV29-1, with D perhaps matching TRBD1 (6 bases). The CDR3 covers 13 residues. V was cut by 7 bases and J by 16 bases, with 23 bases left in between. Germline lookup yields CDR1 SQVTM and CDR2 ANQGSEA. For the CDR3, the DNA is TGCAGCGCGGGACATGGGACGGAAACGAATCTCCACTTT. Protein: CSAGHGTETNLHF. Drawing the rest from reference TRBV29-1 and TRBJ1-6, the complete variable domain is SAVISQKPSRDICQRGTSLTIQCQVDSQVTMMFWYRQQPGQSLTLIATANQGSEATYESGFVIDKFPISRPNLTFSTLTVSNMSPEDSSIYLCSAGHGTETNLHFGNGTRLTVT.

The J gene is TRBJ2-6, the V gene TRBV29-1, with no clear D. The V and J ends lost 4 bases and 0 bases respectively, with 4 bases between them. Germline V gene lookup returns CDR1 SQVTM and CDR2 ANQGSEA. The CDR3 loop spans 13 amino acids. CDR3 coding DNA: TGCAGCGTTGTGAACTCTGGGGCCAACGTCCTGACTTTC. Translation gives CSVVNSGANVLTF.

J is TRBJ1-1 and V is TRBV29-1; possible D gene TRBD1, 6 bases. The V gene's germline CDR1 is SQVTM and CDR2 ANQGSEA. Trimming took off 7 bases at V and 1 base at J, with 13 bases between the two ends. The CDR3 loop spans 13 amino acids. As DNA, the CDR3 is TGCAGCGCGCGTAGGGGGGAGAACACTGAAGCTTTCTTT. Amino acid sequence: CSARRGENTEAFF.

The chain links TRBV7-9 to TRBJ2-5; 8 positions match TRBD1. The CDR3 totals 15 residues. Trimming cost V 7 bases and J 2 bases; bases outside gene matches: 9. Germline CDR1 SEHNR, CDR2 FQNEAQ (reference sequence). CDR3 bases: TGTGCCAGCATAGCCAGGGGGACAGGACAAGAGACCCAGTACTTC. This sequence encodes CASIARGTGQETQYF.

Ten or more counts support this clonotype. The genes are TRBV6-6 and TRBJ1-5; the D gene is possibly TRBD1 (5 bases). The CDR3 consists of 15 residues. CDR1 MNHNY and CDR2 SVGAGI come from the germline V gene (reference sequence). The V gene lost 7 bases and the J gene lost 1 base, with 14 bases spanning the gap. CDR3 residues: CASTGGGVSNQPQHF. CDR3 DNA sequence: TGTGCCAGCACGGGAGGAGGGGTCAGCAATCAGCCCCAGCATTTT.

This clonotype was counted at least ten times. The V and J genes are TRBV9 and TRBJ2-5; D might be TRBD1 or TRBD2, each matching 5 bases. CDR1 SGDLS and CDR2 YYNGEE come from the germline V gene. Trimming shortened V by 0 bases and J by 1 base, and 7 bases separated the two germline ends. The length of the CDR3 is 14 residues. As DNA, the CDR3 is TGTGCCAGCAGCGTAGGGGGGATCCAAGAGACCCAGTACTTC. This codes for CASSVGGIQETQYF. Full variable domain (remainder filled in from reference TRBV9 and TRBJ2-5): DSGVTQTPKHLITATGQRVTLRCSPRSGDLSVYWYQQSLDQGLQFLIQYYNGEERAKGNILERFSAQQFPDLHSELNLSSLELGDSALYFCASSVGGIQETQYFGPGTRLLVL.

This clonotype came up many times. The chain is built from TRBV6-1 and TRBJ1-5; D call uncertain. The CDR3 consists of 13 residues. The V gene lost 2 bases and the J gene lost 2 bases, with 4 bases spanning the gap. CDR1 and CDR2 from the germline V gene are MNHNS and SASEGT. The CDR3 here is CASSEIRNQPQHF. The CDR3 DNA reads as TGTGCCAGCAGTGAAATTCGCAATCAGCCCCAGCATTTT.

This clonotype has more than one count but fewer than ten. This sequence joins TRBV25-1 and TRBJ2-5, with TRBD2 matching over 10 bases. The CDR3 totals 16 residues. Germline-derived CDR1 and CDR2 are MGHDK and SYGVNS. Trimming took 4 bases from V and 5 from J; bases not matched to a gene: 10. The CDR3 is CASSVGLAGAGETQYF. CDR3 DNA sequence: TGTGCCAGCAGTGTAGGCCTAGCGGGGGCGGGGGAGACCCAGTACTTC.

The V and J genes are TRBV5-4 and TRBJ1-1; D ambiguous. The V and J ends lost 7 bases and 3 bases respectively, with 10 bases between them. This CDR3 comprises 12 residues. From germline, CDR1 is SGHNT and CDR2 YYREEE (reference sequence). This chain's CDR3 is CASANRDTEAFF. CDR3 nucleotides: TGTGCCAGCGCTAACCGGGACACTGAAGCTTTCTTT.

This chain links TRBV7-9 with TRBJ1-2; 9 bases map to TRBD1. The CDR3 contains 16 residues. Germline loops: CDR1 SEHNR, CDR2 FQNEAQ (reference sequence). Trimming at V came to 6 bases and at J to 2 bases, leaving 10 bases not matched to a gene. CDR3 amino acids: CASRPLDRGLNYGYTF. CDR3 coding DNA: TGTGCCAGCAGACCCCTGGACAGGGGTTTGAACTATGGCTACACCTTC. Full variable domain (missing parts from reference TRBV7-9 and TRBJ1-2): DTGVSQNPRHKITKRGQNVTFRCDPISEHNRLYWYRQTLGQGPEFLTYFQNEAQLEKSRLLSDRFSAERPKGSFSTLEIQRTEQGDSAMYLCASRPLDRGLNYGYTFGSGTRLTVV.

The gene calls are TRBV7-2 and TRBJ1-1; D ambiguous. The CDR3 is 11 residues long. From germline, CDR1 is SGHTA and CDR2 FQGNSA. V lost 6 bases to trimming and J lost 11 bases, with 13 bases between them. CDR3 bases: TGTGCCAGCAGTTTGCGATGGGCCGCTTTCTTT. Encoded protein: CASSLRWAAFF.

The rearrangement uses TRBV10-3 and TRBJ2-3, with D perhaps matching TRBD2 (6 bases). The V end was cut by 4 bases, the J end by 0 bases, with 11 bases between. CDR1 and CDR2 (germline): ENHRY, SYGVKD. This CDR3 has 15 residues. CDR3 in amino acids: CAISVTSPSTDTQYF. The DNA for the CDR3 is TGTGCCATCAGTGTAACTAGCCCGAGCACAGATACGCAGTATTTT.